This T cell receptor (beta chain) was sequenced during a study of beta chain features in type 1 diabetes. Findings and limits, study-wide: Researchers report that Type 1 diabetes patients had moderately but significantly shorter TCRB CDR3s across all four CD4+ subsets.

The whole isolated RNA underwent reverse transcription, so sequencing captured expressed TCRB transcripts. The assay was immunoSEQ multiplex PCR, and TCRdb's table has in-frame clones only and misses some. Counted here are 300,000 to 400,000 clones, around a tenth occurring once; the ten biggest clones make up 0.55% to 0.75%. To note about this clone: What it binds is unknown.

The sequence came from a man in his thirties or forties with type 1 diabetes. What was sequenced was central memory CD4+ T cells from blood.

The CDR3 region is CASSPGHNEQYF. In nucleotides, the CDR3 is TGTGCCAGCAGTCCCGGACATAACGAGCAGTACTTC. The chain carries TRBV28 and TRBJ2-7, with D perhaps TRBD1 (5 bases). The germline V and J ends were trimmed by 5 bases and 5 bases, with 10 bases remaining between them. Germline CDR1 reads MDHEN; CDR2 reads SYDVKM. The CDR3 length is 12 residues.